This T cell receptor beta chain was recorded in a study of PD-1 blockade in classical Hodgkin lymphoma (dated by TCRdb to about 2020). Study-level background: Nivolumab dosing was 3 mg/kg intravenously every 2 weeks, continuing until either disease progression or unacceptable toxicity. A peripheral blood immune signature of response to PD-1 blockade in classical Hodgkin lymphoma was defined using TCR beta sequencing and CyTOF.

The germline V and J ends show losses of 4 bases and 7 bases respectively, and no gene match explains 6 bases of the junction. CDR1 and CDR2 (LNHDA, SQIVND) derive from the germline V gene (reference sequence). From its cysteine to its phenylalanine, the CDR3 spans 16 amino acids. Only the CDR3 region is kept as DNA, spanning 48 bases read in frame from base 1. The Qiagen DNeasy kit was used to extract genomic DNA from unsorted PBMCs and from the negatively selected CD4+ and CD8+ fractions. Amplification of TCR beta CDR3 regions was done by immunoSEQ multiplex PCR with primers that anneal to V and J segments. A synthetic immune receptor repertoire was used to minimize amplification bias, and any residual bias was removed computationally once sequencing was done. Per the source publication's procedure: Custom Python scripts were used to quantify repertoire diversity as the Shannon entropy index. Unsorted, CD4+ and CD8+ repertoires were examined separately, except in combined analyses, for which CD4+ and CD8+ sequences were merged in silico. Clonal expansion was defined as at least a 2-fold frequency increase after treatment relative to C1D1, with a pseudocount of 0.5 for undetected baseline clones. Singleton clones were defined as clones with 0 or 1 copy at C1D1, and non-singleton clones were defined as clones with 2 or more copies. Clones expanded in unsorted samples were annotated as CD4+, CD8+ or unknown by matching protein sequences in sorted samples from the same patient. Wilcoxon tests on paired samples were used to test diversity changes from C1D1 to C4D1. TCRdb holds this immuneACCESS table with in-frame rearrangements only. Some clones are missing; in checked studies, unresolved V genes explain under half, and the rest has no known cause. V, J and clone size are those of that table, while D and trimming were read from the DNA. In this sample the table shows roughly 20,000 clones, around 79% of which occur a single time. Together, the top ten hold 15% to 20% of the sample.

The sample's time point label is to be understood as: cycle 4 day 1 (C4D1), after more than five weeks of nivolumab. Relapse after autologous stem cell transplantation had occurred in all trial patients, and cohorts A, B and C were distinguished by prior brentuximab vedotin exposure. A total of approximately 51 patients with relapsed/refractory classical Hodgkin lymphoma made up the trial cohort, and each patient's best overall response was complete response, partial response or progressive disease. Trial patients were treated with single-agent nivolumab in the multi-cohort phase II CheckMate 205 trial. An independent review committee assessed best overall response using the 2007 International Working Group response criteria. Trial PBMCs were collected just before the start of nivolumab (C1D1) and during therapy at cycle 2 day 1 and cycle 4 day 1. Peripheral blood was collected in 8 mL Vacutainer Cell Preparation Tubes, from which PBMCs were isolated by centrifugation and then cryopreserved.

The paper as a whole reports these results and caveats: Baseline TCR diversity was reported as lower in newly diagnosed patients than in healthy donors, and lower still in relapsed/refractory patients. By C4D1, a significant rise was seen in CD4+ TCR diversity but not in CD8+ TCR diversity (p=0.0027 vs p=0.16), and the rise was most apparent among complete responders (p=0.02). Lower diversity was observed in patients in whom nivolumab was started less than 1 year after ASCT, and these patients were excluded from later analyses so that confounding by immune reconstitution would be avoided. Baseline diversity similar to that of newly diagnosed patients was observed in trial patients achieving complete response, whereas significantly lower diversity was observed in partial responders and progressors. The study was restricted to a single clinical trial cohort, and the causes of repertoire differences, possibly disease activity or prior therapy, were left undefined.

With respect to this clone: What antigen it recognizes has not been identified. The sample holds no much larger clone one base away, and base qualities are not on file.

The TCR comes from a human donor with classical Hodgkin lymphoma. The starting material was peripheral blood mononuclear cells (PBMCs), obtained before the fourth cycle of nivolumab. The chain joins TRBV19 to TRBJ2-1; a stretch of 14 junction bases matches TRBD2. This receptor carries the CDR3 CASSKRTSGRLNEQFF. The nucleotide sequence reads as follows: TGTGCCAGTAGTAAACGGACTAGCGGGAGGTTAAATGAGCAGTTCTTC.